Shown below are 23 T cell receptor beta chains from a single sample sequenced in a study of blood T cell repertoires in COVID-19. Assay: immunoSEQ multiplex PCR; the TCRdb copy retains only in-frame clones and omits some. This sample carries fewer than 120,000 clones, 76% of them seen once, and the ten largest clones take 3% to 4%. Sample: peripheral blood. The source is an elderly woman with acute or convalescent COVID-19.

This chain joins TRBV6-5 and TRBJ2-5, with TRBD1 as a possible D gene (5 bases). V shed 6 bases and J shed 2 bases, with 7 bases lying between them. Germline CDR1 MNHEY, CDR2 SVGAGI. The CDR3 length is 12 residues. The CDR3, as DNA: TGTGCCAGCAGAAACAGGCAAGAGACCCAGTACTTC. Translating it yields CASRNRQETQYF.

The chain carries TRBV6-2 or TRBV6-3 and TRBJ1-5; 7 positions agree with TRBD1. V was clipped by 4 bases and J by 2 bases; unmatched bases: 8. The CDR3 length is 16 residues. CDR1 MNHEY and CDR2 SVGEGT come from the germline V gene. DNA of the CDR3: TGTGCCAGCAGTTTTAGGGGGCTAGATGGCAATCAGCCCCAGCATTTT. This sequence encodes CASSFRGLDGNQPQHF.

This clone has a handful of counts. In DNA form, the CDR3 reads TGCGCCAGCAGCCAAGCAGACAGAAACACTGAAGCTTTCTTT. Amino acids: CASSQADRNTEAFF. The chain couples TRBV4-1 to TRBJ1-1; D is perhaps TRBD1 (5 bases). The CDR3 loop spans 14 amino acids. Germline CDR1 and CDR2: MGHRA and YSYEKL. Trimming left V 1 base short and J 2 bases short, with 8 bases between.

V gene TRBV5-1 combines with J gene TRBJ1-3; D unclear. Germline V lookup: CDR1 SGHRS, CDR2 YFSETQ. CDR3 length: 13 residues. V shed 3 bases and J shed 4 bases, with 8 bases lying between them. CDR3 bases: TGCGCCAGCAGCTCCGACACGGGAAACACCATATATTTT. This gives the protein CASSSDTGNTIYF. The full variable domain, in which reference TRBV5-1 and TRBJ1-3 provide the parts outside the CDR3, is KAGVTQTPRYLIKTRGQQVTLSCSPISGHRSVSWYQQTPGQGLQFLFEYFSETQRNKGNFPGRFSGRQFSNSRSEMNVSTLELGDSALYLCASSSDTGNTIYFGEGSWLTVV.

This clone was detected once. This rearrangement joins TRBV29-1 to TRBJ2-7, with 10 bases that match TRBD1. The germline CDR1 and CDR2 sequences are SQVTM and ANQGSEA. J was trimmed by 7 bases and V by 4 bases; bases with no gene match: 7. The CDR3 sequence is 13 residues long. CDR3 loop: CSVAGQGSGEQYF. CDR3 in DNA: TGCAGCGTTGCGGGACAGGGGTCGGGGGAGCAGTACTTC.

V usage is TRBV9 and J usage is TRBJ1-6; TRBD1 agrees at 7 bases. V dropped 4 bases and J dropped 3; count of bases not matched to a gene: 4. CDR1 and CDR2 (germline): SGDLS, YYNGEE. The CDR3 consists of 15 residues. The CDR3 nucleotides are TGTGCCAGCAGCCCGACAGGGATCTATAATTCACCCCTCCACTTT. Its translation is CASSPTGIYNSPLHF.

The V and J genes are TRBV5-4 and TRBJ2-2, with D tentatively TRBD1 (6 bases). The CDR3 covers 15 residues. With 6 bases removed from V and 0 bases from J, the gap between germline ends came to 12 bases. The germline V gene has CDR1 SGHNT and CDR2 YYREEE (reference sequence). CDR3 in DNA: TGTGCCAGCACATGGGGACAAGCGAACACCGGGGAGCTGTTTTTT. Protein sequence: CASTWGQANTGELFF. Filled out from reference TRBV5-4 and TRBJ2-2, the complete variable domain reads ETGVTQSPTHLIKTRGQQVTLRCSSQSGHNTVSWYQQALGQGPQFIFQYYREEENGRGNFPPRFSGLQFPNYSSELNVNALELDDSALYLCASTWGQANTGELFFGEGSRLTVL.

This chain joins TRBV4-3 and TRBJ1-2, with D tentatively TRBD1 (6 bases). Germline CDR1 is LGHNA and CDR2 is YSLEER. V lost 0 bases to trimming and J lost 4 bases, with 12 bases between them. The CDR3 sequence is 15 residues long. The CDR3 reads CASSQDGQGGYGYTF. CDR3 nucleotides: TGCGCCAGCAGCCAAGATGGGCAAGGGGGCTATGGCTACACCTTC.

The V and J genes are TRBV4-2 and TRBJ1-5, with TRBD1 as a possible D gene (6 bases). Germline V gene lookup returns CDR1 LGHNA and CDR2 YNFKEQ. Trimming pared 1 base from V and 0 bases from J, leaving 10 bases between. The CDR3 runs to 16 residues. CDR3 coding DNA: TGTGCCAGCAGCCAAGGACAGGCGGCTAGCAATCAGCCCCAGCATTTT. The encoded protein is CASSQGQAASNQPQHF.

The V gene is TRBV21-1, the J gene TRBJ2-5; TRBD1 is the table's D call, not checked against the DNA. TRBV21-1 represents a pseudogene. The length of the CDR3 is 13 residues. CDR3 sequence: CASGLGVGETQYF. The CDR3, as DNA: TGTGCCAGCGGATTAGGGGTGGGAGAGACCCAGTACTTC.

This chain connects TRBV5-6 to TRBJ2-6, with D unclear. Per the germline V gene, CDR1 is SGHDT and CDR2 is YYEEEE. Between the trimmed V and J ends, which lost 2 bases and 2 bases, there was a span of 5 bases. This CDR3 is built from 14 residues. CDR3 sequence: CASSLIAGANVLTF. The CDR3 DNA follows: TGTGCCAGCAGCTTAATAGCTGGGGCCAACGTCCTGACTTTC.

The V gene is TRBV2, the J gene TRBJ1-1, with 8 bases lining up with TRBD1. The CDR3 consists of 13 residues. V was clipped by 6 bases and J by 4 bases; unmatched bases: 4. Germline V gene lookup returns CDR1 SNHLY and CDR2 FYNNEI. DNA of the CDR3: TGTGCCAGCAGGCTACAGGGGGTCACTGAAGCTTTCTTT. It encodes CASRLQGVTEAFF.

This rearrangement joins TRBV5-1 to TRBJ2-7, with 10 bases matching TRBD2. Germline values: CDR1 SGHRS, CDR2 YFSETQ. V was clipped by 2 bases and J by 2 bases; unmatched bases: 4. The CDR3 consists of 15 residues. CDR3 residues: CASSLRLAGPYEQYF. In nucleotides, the CDR3 is TGCGCCAGCAGCTTACGACTAGCGGGCCCCTACGAGCAGTACTTC. Looking up the rest from reference TRBV5-1 and TRBJ2-7 gives the full variable domain: KAGVTQTPRYLIKTRGQQVTLSCSPISGHRSVSWYQQTPGQGLQFLFEYFSETQRNKGNFPGRFSGRQFSNSRSEMNVSTLELGDSALYLCASSLRLAGPYEQYFGPGTRLTVT.

The J gene is TRBJ2-1, the V gene TRBV19, with D possibly being TRBD2 (6 bases). CDR3 size: 16 residues. Germline V gives CDR1 LNHDA, CDR2 SQIVND (reference sequence). V was shortened by 5 bases and J by 5 bases, with 19 bases between the two germline ends. CDR3 sequence: CASSRGRPGGDNEQFF. As DNA, the CDR3 is TGTGCCAGTAGTCGGGGGAGGCCCGGGGGTGACAATGAGCAGTTCTTC.

This chain links TRBV6-2 or TRBV6-3 with TRBJ2-5; 14 bases are a match to TRBD2. From germline, CDR1 is MNHEY and CDR2 SVGEGT. The trim removed 5 bases at V and 0 bases at J, leaving 8 bases unmatched. This CDR3 has 18 amino acids. CDR3 sequence (DNA): TGTGCCAGCAGTCCCCAGCCGGGACTAGCGGGAGACCAAGAGACCCAGTACTTC. Translation gives CASSPQPGLAGDQETQYF.

The chain uses TRBV6-4 and TRBJ1-1; 7 nucleotides align to TRBD1. Germline V gene lookup returns CDR1 MRHNA and CDR2 SNTAGT. This CDR3 comprises 14 residues. V was pared by 5 bases and J by 4 bases, with 7 bases of the junction left unmatched. The CDR3 spells CASSTQGMGTEAFF. The CDR3 region has the DNA TGTGCCAGCAGTACACAGGGGATGGGCACTGAAGCTTTCTTT.

This chain connects TRBV6-2 or TRBV6-3 to TRBJ2-1; D is ambiguous. V dropped 6 bases and J dropped 5 bases, with 14 bases sitting between them. This CDR3 contains 14 residues. CDR1 is MNHEY, CDR2 SVGEGT, per germline. The CDR3 bases are TGTGCCAGCAGCAGCATCTTTCAAGACAATGAGCAGTTCTTC. It encodes CASSSIFQDNEQFF.

This sequence joins TRBV4-3 and TRBJ1-2; D not certain. Looked up from germline, CDR1 is LGHNA and CDR2 is YSLEER. This CDR3 is 16 amino acids long. Trimming pared 0 bases from V and 8 bases from J, leaving 19 bases between. Here the CDR3 DNA reads TGCGCCAGCAGCCAAGACCTAGGAGTTGTACCTTCCGGCTACACCTTC. Encoded protein: CASSQDLGVVPSGYTF.

This CDR3 is CASSLGRLGTEAFF. The CDR3 nucleotides read TGTGCCAGCAGCTTAGGGCGACTTGGCACTGAAGCTTTCTTT. The chain uses TRBV13 and TRBJ1-1; no clear D gene. The V gene's germline CDR1 is PRHDT and CDR2 FYEKMQ (reference sequence). The CDR3 runs 14 residues. The ends were cut back, 0 bases at V and 4 bases at J, with 9 bases in the middle. The full variable domain, with the rest looked up from reference TRBV13 and TRBJ1-1, is AAGVIQSPRHLIKEKRETATLKCYPIPRHDTVYWYQQGPGQDPQFLISFYEKMQSDKGSIPDRFSAQQFSDYHSELNMSSLELGDSALYFCASSLGRLGTEAFFGQGTRLTVV.

The V and J genes are TRBV12-3 or TRBV12-4 and TRBJ1-1; D not certain. The CDR3 is 12 amino acids. Trimming took 3 bases from V and 8 from J, leaving 10 bases between them. This CDR3 reads CASSFGSWEAFF. The DNA for the CDR3 is TGTGCCAGCAGTTTCGGGTCCTGGGAAGCTTTCTTT.

The rearrangement links TRBV6-5 to TRBJ1-2, with D hard to call. The CDR3 spans 14 residues. The V gene's germline CDR1 is MNHEY and CDR2 SVGAGI. The V end was cut by 7 bases, the J end by 6 bases, with 18 bases between. CDR3 sequence: CASTEGRRVDGYTF. Written as DNA, the CDR3 is TGTGCCAGCACCGAAGGAAGGAGGGTGGATGGCTACACCTTC.

The chain couples TRBV7-2 to TRBJ2-1, with D possibly TRBD2 on 6 matching bases. This CDR3 contains 16 residues. With 2 bases removed from V and 2 bases from J, the gap between germline ends came to 13 bases. Germline V gene lookup returns CDR1 SGHTA and CDR2 FQGNSA. In DNA form, the CDR3 reads TGTGCCAGCAGCTTATATCCTGGAGGGACCTACAATGAGCAGTTCTTC. The encoded protein is CASSLYPGGTYNEQFF. Full variable domain (remainder filled in from reference TRBV7-2 and TRBJ2-1): GAGVSQSPSNKVTEKGKDVELRCDPISGHTALYWYRQSLGQGLEFLIYFQGNSAPDKSGLPSDRFSAERTGGSVSTLTIQRTQQEDSAVYLCASSLYPGGTYNEQFFGPGTRLTVL.

This clone was observed a few times. The chain carries TRBV6-2 or TRBV6-3 and TRBJ1-2, with D uncertain. The CDR3 sequence is 12 residues long. V lost 2 bases, J lost 4 bases, and 5 bases lay in between. Germline V gene lookup returns CDR1 MNHEY and CDR2 SVGEGT. The CDR3 DNA reads TGTGCCAGCAGTTACGGCAGCTATGGCTACACCTTC. Translated, it gives CASSYGSYGYTF.